This T cell receptor (beta chain) derives from a study of shared clonotypes between healthy human individuals. Terminally differentiated effector memory CD45RA+ cells were excluded from the naive CD8 cells, which were CD45RO-negative and positively selected for CCR7. Everyone who donated was a Caucasian adult who lived in Nashville, Tennessee. This CDR3 region has 12 residues. V dropped 1 base and J dropped 12 bases, with 7 bases sitting between them. Germline values: CDR1 LGHNA, CDR2 YNFKEQ. Per the original data handling: ImmunoSEQ gave junction-only sequences without quality scores, so filtering differed. Using immunoSEQ multiplex PCR, the repertoire was profiled, and TCRdb retains in-frame clones only, with some absent. Clone size and the V and J calls come from that table; the DNA yielded D and trimming. Of some 2.1 million clones listed, about 95% are singletons.

The TCR sequence derives from a man younger than 35 in good health. The chain is built from TRBV4-2 and TRBJ1-6, with unresolved D. The sample was naive CD8+ T cells sorted from blood. CDR3 sequence: CASSQGLLPLHF. As DNA, the CDR3 is TGTGCCAGCAGCCAAGGTTTATTACCCCTCCACTTT.